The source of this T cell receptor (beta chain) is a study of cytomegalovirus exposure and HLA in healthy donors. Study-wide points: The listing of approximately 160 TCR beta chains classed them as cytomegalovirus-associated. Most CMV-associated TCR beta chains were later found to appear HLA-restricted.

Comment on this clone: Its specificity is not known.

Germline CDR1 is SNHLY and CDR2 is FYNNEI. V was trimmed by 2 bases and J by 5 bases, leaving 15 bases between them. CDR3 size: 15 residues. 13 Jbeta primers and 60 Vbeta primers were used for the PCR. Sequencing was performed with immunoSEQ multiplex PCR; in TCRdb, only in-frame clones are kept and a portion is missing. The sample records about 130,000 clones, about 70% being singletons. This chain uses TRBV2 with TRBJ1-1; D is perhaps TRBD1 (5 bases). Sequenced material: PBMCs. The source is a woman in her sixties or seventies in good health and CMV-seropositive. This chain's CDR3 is CASSELGREGTEAFF. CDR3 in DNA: TGTGCCAGCAGTGAATTGGGCAGGGAAGGAACTGAAGCTTTCTTT.